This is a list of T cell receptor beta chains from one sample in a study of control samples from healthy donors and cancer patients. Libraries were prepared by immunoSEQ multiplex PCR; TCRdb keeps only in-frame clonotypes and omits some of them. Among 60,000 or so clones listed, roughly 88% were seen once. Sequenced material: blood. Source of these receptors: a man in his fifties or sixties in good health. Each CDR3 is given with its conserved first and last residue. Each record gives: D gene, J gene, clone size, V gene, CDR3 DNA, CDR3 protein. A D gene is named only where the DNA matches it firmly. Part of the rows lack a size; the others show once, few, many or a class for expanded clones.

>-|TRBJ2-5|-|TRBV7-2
TGTGCCAGCAGCTTACGCGTTAAAGAGACCCAGTACTTC
CASSLRVKETQYF
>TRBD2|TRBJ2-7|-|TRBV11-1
TGTGCCAGCAGCTTATCGGGAGGGAACTACGAGCAGTACTTC
CASSLSGGNYEQYF
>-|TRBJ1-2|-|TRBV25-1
TGTGCCAGCAGTGAATACGGAGGGGACTATGGCTACACCTTC
CASSEYGGDYGYTF
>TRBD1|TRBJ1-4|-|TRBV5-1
TGCGCCAGCAGCGCTCACAGGGGTTCGTACGAAAAACTGTTTTTT
CASSAHRGSYEKLFF
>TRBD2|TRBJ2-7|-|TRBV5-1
TGCGCCAGCAGCTTGGCCTCCCCCCTAGCGGTCTACGAGCAGTACTTC
CASSLASPLAVYEQYF
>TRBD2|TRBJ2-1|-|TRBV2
TGTGCCAGCAAGGTAGCGGGAGAAGCTGAGCAGTTCTTC
CASKVAGEAEQFF
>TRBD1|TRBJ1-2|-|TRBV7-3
TGTGCCAGCAGCTCCGGGACAGAGAACTATGGCTACACCTTC
CASSSGTENYGYTF
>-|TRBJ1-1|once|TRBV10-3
TGTGCCATCAGTGAGTCGTCTGAAGCTTTCTTT
CAISESSEAFF
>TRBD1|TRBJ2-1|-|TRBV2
TGTGCCATCAAAGCGACAGGGCTTGCCTACAATGAGCAGTTCTTC
CAIKATGLAYNEQFF
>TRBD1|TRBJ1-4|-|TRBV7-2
TGTGCCAGCAGTAAGACAGGGGGCCCTAATGAAAAACTGTTTTTT
CASSKTGGPNEKLFF
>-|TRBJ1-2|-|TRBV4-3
TGCGCCAGCAGCCCCACGGAGAACTATGGCTACACCTTC
CASSPTENYGYTF
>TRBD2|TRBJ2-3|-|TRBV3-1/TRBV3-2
TGTGCCAGCAGATTAGCGGGAGAAGATACGCAGTATTTT
CASRLAGEDTQYF
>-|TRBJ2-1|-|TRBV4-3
TGCGCCAGCAGCCAAGATTTCCCGGACTATCCCCAGTTCTTC
CASSQDFPDYPQFF
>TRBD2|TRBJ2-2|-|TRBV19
TGTGCCAGTAGTGGACGTGCGGGAGGGTTGGGAAACACCGGGGAGCTGTTTTTT
CASSGRAGGLGNTGELFF
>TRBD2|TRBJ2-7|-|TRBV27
TGTGCCAGCAGTCCTTCCCCGGGACTACCGTCCTACGAGCAGTACTTC
CASSPSPGLPSYEQYF
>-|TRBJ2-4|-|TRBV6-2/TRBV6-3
TGTGCCAGCAGTTACAATATAGCCAAAAACATTCAGTACTTC
CASSYNIAKNIQYF
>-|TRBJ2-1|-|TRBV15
TGTGCCACCAGCCGGGAAAACTCCTACAATGAGCAGTTCTTC
CATSRENSYNEQFF
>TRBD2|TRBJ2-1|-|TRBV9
TGTGCCAGCAGCGTAGTAGGGACTAGTGATGAGCAGTTCTTC
CASSVVGTSDEQFF